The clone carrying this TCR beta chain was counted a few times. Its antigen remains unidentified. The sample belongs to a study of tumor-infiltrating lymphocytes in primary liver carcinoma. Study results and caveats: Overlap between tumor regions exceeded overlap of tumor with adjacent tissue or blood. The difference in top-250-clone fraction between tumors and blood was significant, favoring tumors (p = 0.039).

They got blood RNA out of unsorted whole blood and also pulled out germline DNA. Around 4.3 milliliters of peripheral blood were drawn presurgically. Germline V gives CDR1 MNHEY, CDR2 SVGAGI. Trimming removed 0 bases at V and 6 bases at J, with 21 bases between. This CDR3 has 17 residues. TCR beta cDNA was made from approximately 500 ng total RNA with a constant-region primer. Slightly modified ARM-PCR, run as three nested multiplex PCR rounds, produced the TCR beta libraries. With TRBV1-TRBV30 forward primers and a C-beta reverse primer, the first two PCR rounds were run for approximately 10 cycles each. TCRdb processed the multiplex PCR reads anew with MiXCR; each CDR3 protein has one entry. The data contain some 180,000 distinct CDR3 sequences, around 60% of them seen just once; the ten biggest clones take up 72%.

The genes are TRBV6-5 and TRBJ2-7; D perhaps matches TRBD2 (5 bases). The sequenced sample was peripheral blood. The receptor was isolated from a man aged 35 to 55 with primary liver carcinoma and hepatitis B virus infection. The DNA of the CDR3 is TGTGCCAGCAGTTACTCAGGACGTGGGAGCGCCCCCCGCGAGCAGTACTTC. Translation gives CASSYSGRGSAPREQYF.